The 22 T cell receptor beta chains below come from one sample, sequenced in a study of T cell responses to AZD1222 COVID-19 vaccine. Data came from immunoSEQ multiplex PCR; TCRdb stores just in-frame clones and leaves some out. The sample carries approximately 150,000 clones, roughly nine tenths recorded once. Specimen: peripheral blood, collected 28 days after the second AZD1222 dose. The receptors originated from an adult who received the AZD1222 COVID-19 vaccine.

The chain recombines TRBV2 with TRBJ1-2; TRBD1 matches at 7 bases. With V trimmed by 2 bases and J by 6 bases, 3 bases remained unmatched. CDR1 is SNHLY and CDR2 is FYNNEI in the germline V gene. The CDR3 length is 13 residues. CDR3 region: CASSEIGGDGYTF. DNA of the CDR3: TGTGCCAGCAGTGAAATAGGGGGCGATGGCTACACCTTC.

J is TRBJ2-1 and V is TRBV5-5, with TRBD2 identical over 10 bases. There are 16 residues in the CDR3. The V gene's germline CDR1 is SGHKS and CDR2 YYEKEE (reference sequence). Unmatched junction bases numbered 8, after V lost 4 bases and J lost 4 bases. The CDR3 sequence: CASSPRGSGGYNEQFF. CDR3 bases: TGTGCCAGCAGCCCCCGAGGTAGCGGGGGGTACAATGAGCAGTTCTTC. The variable domain in full, with the rest retrieved from reference TRBV5-5 and TRBJ2-1, is DAGVTQSPTHLIKTRGQQVTLRCSPISGHKSVSWYQQVLGQGPQFIFQYYEKEERGRGNFPDRFSARQFPNYSSELNVNALLLGDSALYLCASSPRGSGGYNEQFFGPGTRLTVL.

This CDR3 reads CAWSVSLATEAFF. The CDR3 nucleotides read TGTGCCTGGAGTGTATCCCTGGCCACTGAAGCTTTCTTT. The V and J genes are TRBV30 and TRBJ1-1, with D hard to call. The CDR3 runs to 13 residues. The V gene lost 0 bases and the J gene lost 4 bases, with 9 bases spanning the gap. Germline CDR1 and CDR2: GTSNPN and SVGIG (reference sequence).

The V gene is TRBV3-1 (or the pseudogene TRBV3-2), the J gene TRBJ2-4; no clear D. This CDR3 comprises 13 residues. V was trimmed by 0 bases and J by 3 bases, leaving 3 bases between them. The V gene's germline CDR1 is LGHDT and CDR2 YNNKEL (reference sequence). Here the CDR3 reads CASSQDVKNIQYF. CDR3 DNA: TGTGCCAGCAGCCAAGATGTCAAAAACATTCAGTACTTC.

This clone has a single count. The V and J genes are TRBV18 and TRBJ1-2; D remains ambiguous. From germline, CDR1 is KGHSH and CDR2 LQKENI. Trimming stripped 2 bases from V and 3 bases from J, with 7 bases between. There are 13 residues in the CDR3. Written as DNA, the CDR3 is TGTGCCAGCTCACCAGGTCAGGACTATGGCTACACCTTC. It is translated as CASSPGQDYGYTF.

The chain has TRBV7-9 and TRBJ1-2, with D perhaps TRBD1 (5 bases). V lost 5 bases and J 8 bases, leaving 18 bases between the germline ends. This CDR3 comprises 14 residues. The germline CDR1 and CDR2 sequences are SEHNR and FQNEAQ (reference sequence). The CDR3 DNA is TGTGCCAGCAGCCGGGACGAAAGGGAAAGGGGCTACACCTTC. Residues: CASSRDERERGYTF.

The J gene is TRBJ2-7, the V gene TRBV29-1; D not certain. Germline CDR1 reads SQVTM; CDR2 reads ANQGSEA. V shed 3 bases and J shed 5 bases, with 17 bases lying between them. CDR3 length equals 14 residues. CDR3 protein: CSVDRTPESHEQYF. The CDR3 DNA sequence: TGCAGCGTTGACCGAACCCCCGAGTCCCACGAGCAGTACTTC.

The J gene is TRBJ2-2, the V gene TRBV29-1, with TRBD1 matching over 8 bases. V shed 7 bases, J shed 1 base, and the junction held 2 bases outside the gene matches. This CDR3 region has 13 residues. The V gene's germline CDR1 is SQVTM and CDR2 ANQGSEA. The CDR3 region is CSGGTGNTGELFF. In DNA form, the CDR3 reads TGCAGCGGGGGGACAGGGAACACCGGGGAGCTGTTTTTT.

V usage is TRBV30 and J usage is TRBJ1-2; 7 bases line up with TRBD1. Germline loops: CDR1 GTSNPN, CDR2 SVGIG (reference sequence). The CDR3 is 12 residues long. V shed 4 bases and J 4 bases; nucleotides not matched to a gene: 3. DNA for the CDR3: TGTGCCTGGACCCAGGGGGGCTATGGCTACACCTTC. This translates into CAWTQGGYGYTF. The whole variable domain, filled in from reference TRBV30 and TRBJ1-2, reads SQTIHQWPATLVQPVGSPLSLECTVEGTSNPNLYWYRQAAGRGLQLLFYSVGIGQISSEVPQNLSASRPQDRQFILSSKKLLLSDSGFYLCAWTQGGYGYTFGSGTRLTVV.

The CDR3 bases are TGTGCCAGCAGCTTAGAATTTACCGGGACTAGTGTTACTGAGCAGTTCTTC. As protein: CASSLEFTGTSVTEQFF. The V and J genes are TRBV11-3 and TRBJ2-1; 8 bases are shared with TRBD2. CDR1 SGHNT and CDR2 YENEEA come from the germline V gene. This CDR3 region has 17 residues. The V and J ends lost 0 bases and 9 bases, in that order; junction bases with no gene match: 13.

This clone came up once. The J gene is TRBJ2-7, the V gene TRBV7-9; D gene uncertain. The V end was cut by 3 bases, the J end by 3 bases, with 9 bases between. The germline CDR1 and CDR2 sequences are SEHNR and FQNEAQ (reference sequence). The CDR3 covers 13 residues. The CDR3 region is CASSFTDIYEQYF. DNA for the CDR3: TGTGCCAGCAGCTTTACGGATATCTACGAGCAGTACTTC.

This chain uses TRBV29-1 with TRBJ1-1; possibly TRBD1 for D (5 bases). Germline V lookup: CDR1 SQVTM, CDR2 ANQGSEA. The CDR3 is 17 amino acids. V lost 4 bases and J lost 4, with 25 bases in between. The CDR3 spells CSVGAGRTLDRGTEAFF. The CDR3 bases are TGCAGCGTTGGGGCAGGGCGAACCCTCGATAGGGGCACTGAAGCTTTCTTT.

The chain has TRBV2 and TRBJ1-1, with 7 bases aligning to TRBD1. The V gene's germline CDR1 is SNHLY and CDR2 FYNNEI. J gave up 0 bases and V 10 bases, and 5 bases lay outside the gene matches. The CDR3 has 13 amino acids. This CDR3 reads CATTQGVNTEAFF. The CDR3 DNA reads TGTGCCACCACCCAGGGGGTGAACACTGAAGCTTTCTTT. Combining the CDR3 with reference TRBV2 and TRBJ1-1 gives the whole variable domain EPEVTQTPSHQVTQMGQEVILRCVPISNHLYFYWYRQILGQKVEFLVSFYNNEISEKSEIFDDQFSVERPDGSNFTLKIRSTKLEDSAMYFCATTQGVNTEAFFGQGTRLTVV.

In this sample, this clone turned up once. J is TRBJ1-3 and V is TRBV2, with 10 nucleotides matching TRBD1. CDR1 and CDR2 from the germline V gene are SNHLY and FYNNEI. The ends lost 4 bases at V and 1 base at J; junction bases unmatched: 4. The CDR3 runs 16 residues. CDR3 coding DNA: TGTGCCAGCAGTGGGGACAGGGGCGTTTCTGGAAACACCATATATTTT. Amino acids: CASSGDRGVSGNTIYF.

V usage is TRBV27 and J usage is TRBJ1-1; TRBD1 matches 9 bases. CDR3 length equals 16 residues. Germline V CDR1 and CDR2: MNHEY, SMNVEV (reference sequence). V lost 6 bases to trimming and J lost 0 bases; unmatched junction nucleotides: 8. The CDR3 region has the DNA TGTGCCAGCAGCCCTCGGACAGGGGCGTTGAACACTGAAGCTTTCTTT. It is translated as CASSPRTGALNTEAFF.

The count of this clone is one. This chain connects TRBV7-8 to TRBJ1-6; the match to TRBD1 covers 7 bases. The CDR3 is 14 residues long. The junction had 3 bases not matched to a gene; V was cut back by 2 bases and J by 8 bases. CDR1 and CDR2 from the germline V gene are SGHVS and FQNEAQ. The chain's CDR3 is CASSLRTGHSPLHF. The CDR3 DNA reads TGTGCCAGCAGCTTAAGGACAGGTCATTCACCCCTCCACTTT.

The genes are TRBV5-1 and TRBJ2-2; the D is unclear. The V end was cut by 0 bases, the J end by 0 bases, with 9 bases between. This CDR3 is 16 amino acids long. CDR1 is SGHRS and CDR2 is YFSETQ in the germline V gene. Here the CDR3 reads CASSLAGHTNTGELFF. In DNA form, the CDR3 reads TGCGCCAGCAGCTTGGCCGGTCACACGAACACCGGGGAGCTGTTTTTT.

This sequence joins TRBV12-3 or TRBV12-4 and TRBJ2-1, with D possibly being TRBD2 (5 bases). The CDR3 runs 13 residues. Between the trimmed V and J ends, which lost 4 bases and 7 bases, there was a span of 11 bases. The CDR3 loop is CASSYITGNEQFF. The CDR3 DNA reads TGTGCCAGCAGTTATATAACGGGGAATGAGCAGTTCTTC.

The count of this clone is one. V usage is TRBV2 and J usage is TRBJ1-1; D gene ambiguous. Between the trimmed V and J ends, which lost 4 bases and 2 bases, there was a span of 8 bases. The CDR3 covers 13 residues. Looked up from germline, CDR1 is SNHLY and CDR2 is FYNNEI. The CDR3 DNA reads as TGTGCCAGCAGTGCCCAATTTAACACTGAAGCTTTCTTT. Translation: CASSAQFNTEAFF.

This clone was detected once. Mismatch with germline at one junction end may stem from a read error. This rearrangement joins TRBV19 to TRBJ2-7; tentatively, D is TRBD1 or TRBD2 (5 bases each). Looked up from germline, CDR1 is LNHDA and CDR2 is SQIVND (reference sequence). The CDR3 is made up of 14 amino acids. The CDR3 protein is CASSGAGYAYEQCF. The CDR3 region has the DNA TGTGCCAGTAGCGGGGCAGGCTATGCCTACGAGCAGTGCTTC.

This chain uses TRBV6-5 with TRBJ1-2; D may be TRBD1 (6 bases). The V gene's germline CDR1 is MNHEY and CDR2 SVGAGI. The CDR3 loop spans 13 amino acids. V lost 5 bases, J lost 4 bases, and 11 bases lay in between. CDR3 DNA sequence: TGTGCCAGCAGTACAGGGTTGAGCTATGGCTACACCTTC. Amino acids: CASSTGLSYGYTF.

This chain uses TRBV19 with TRBJ1-2, with a weak D call TRBD1 (6 bases). V was pared by 4 bases and J by 1 base, with 13 bases between. Germline V gene lookup returns CDR1 LNHDA and CDR2 SQIVND (reference sequence). The CDR3 extends over 15 amino acids. The CDR3 DNA reads as TGTGCCAGTAGTAACCGGGACAACGTTAACTATGGCTACACCTTC. It is translated as CASSNRDNVNYGYTF.